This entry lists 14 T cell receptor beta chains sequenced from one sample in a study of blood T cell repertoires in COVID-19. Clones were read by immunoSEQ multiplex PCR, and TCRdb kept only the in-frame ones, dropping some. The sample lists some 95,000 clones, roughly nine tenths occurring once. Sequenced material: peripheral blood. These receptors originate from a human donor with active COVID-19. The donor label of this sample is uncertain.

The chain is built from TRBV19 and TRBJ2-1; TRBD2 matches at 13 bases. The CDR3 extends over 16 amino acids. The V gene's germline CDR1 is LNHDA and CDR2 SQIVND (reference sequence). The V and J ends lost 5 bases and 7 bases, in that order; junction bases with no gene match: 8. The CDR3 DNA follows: TGTGCCAGTAGTCCCCGAGCGGGACTAGCGGGGAATGAGCAGTTCTTC. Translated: CASSPRAGLAGNEQFF. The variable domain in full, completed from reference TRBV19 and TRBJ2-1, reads DGGITQSPKYLFRKEGQNVTLSCEQNLNHDAMYWYRQDPGQGLRLIYYSQIVNDFQKGDIAEGYSVSREKKESFPLTVTSAQKNPTAFYLCASSPRAGLAGNEQFFGPGTRLTVL.

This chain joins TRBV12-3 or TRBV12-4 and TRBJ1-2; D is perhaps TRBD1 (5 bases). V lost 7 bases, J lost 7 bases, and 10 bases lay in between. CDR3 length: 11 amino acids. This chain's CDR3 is CASKSGSGYTF. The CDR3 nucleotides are TGTGCCAGCAAGTCAGGGTCTGGCTACACCTTC.

In DNA form, the CDR3 reads TGTGCCAGCTCACCTTTAAGCGGGGGATCTAGCACAGATACGCAGTATTTT. Its protein is CASSPLSGGSSTDTQYF. V is TRBV18 and J is TRBJ2-3, with 8 bases identical to TRBD2. Losses at the gene ends were 3 bases for V and 0 bases for J; bases not matched to a gene: 8. Germline CDR1 and CDR2: KGHSH and LQKENI. This CDR3 is 17 amino acids long. Full variable domain (missing parts from reference TRBV18 and TRBJ2-3): NAGVMQNPRHLVRRRGQEARLRCSPMKGHSHVYWYRQLPEEGLKFMVYLQKENIIDESGMPKERFSAEFPKEGPSILRIQQVVRGDSAAYFCASSPLSGGSSTDTQYFGPGTRLTVL.

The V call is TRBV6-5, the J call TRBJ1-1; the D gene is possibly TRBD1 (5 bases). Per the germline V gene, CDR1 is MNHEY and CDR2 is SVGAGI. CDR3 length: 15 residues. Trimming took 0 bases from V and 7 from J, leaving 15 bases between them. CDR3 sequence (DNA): TGTGCCAGCAGTTACTCTGGGGGGGGAGTAATTGAAGCTTTCTTT. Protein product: CASSYSGGGVIEAFF.

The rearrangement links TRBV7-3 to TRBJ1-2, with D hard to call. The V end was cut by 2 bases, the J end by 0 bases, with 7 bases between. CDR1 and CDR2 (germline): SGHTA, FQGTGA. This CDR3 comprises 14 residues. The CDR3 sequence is CASSLWPTNYGYTF. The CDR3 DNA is TGTGCCAGCAGCTTATGGCCCACTAACTATGGCTACACCTTC.

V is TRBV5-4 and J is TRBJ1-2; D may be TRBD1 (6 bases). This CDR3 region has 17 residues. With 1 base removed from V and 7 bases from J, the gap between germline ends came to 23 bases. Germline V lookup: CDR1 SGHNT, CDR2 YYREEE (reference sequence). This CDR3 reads CASSLNRATPPQSGYTF. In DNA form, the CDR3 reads TGTGCCAGCAGCTTGAACAGGGCAACTCCCCCCCAGTCTGGCTACACCTTC.

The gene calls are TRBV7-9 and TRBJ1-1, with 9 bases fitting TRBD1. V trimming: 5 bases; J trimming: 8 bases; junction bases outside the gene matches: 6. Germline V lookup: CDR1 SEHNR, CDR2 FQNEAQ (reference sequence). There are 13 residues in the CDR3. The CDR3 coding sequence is TGTGCCAGCAGCCTGAGACAGGGGGAGGAAGCTTTCTTT. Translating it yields CASSLRQGEEAFF.

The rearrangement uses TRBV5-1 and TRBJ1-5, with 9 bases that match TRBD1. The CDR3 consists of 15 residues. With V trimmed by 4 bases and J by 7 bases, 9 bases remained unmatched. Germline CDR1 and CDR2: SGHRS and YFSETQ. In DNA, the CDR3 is TGCGCCAGCAGCCCTGGACAGGGGTTCGGGCAGCCCCAGCATTTT. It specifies CASSPGQGFGQPQHF.

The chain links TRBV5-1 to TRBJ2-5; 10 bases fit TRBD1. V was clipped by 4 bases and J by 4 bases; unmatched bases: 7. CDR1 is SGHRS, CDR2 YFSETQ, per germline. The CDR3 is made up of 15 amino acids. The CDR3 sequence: CASSPGDRGTETQYF. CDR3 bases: TGCGCCAGCAGCCCCGGGGACAGGGGTACAGAGACCCAGTACTTC.

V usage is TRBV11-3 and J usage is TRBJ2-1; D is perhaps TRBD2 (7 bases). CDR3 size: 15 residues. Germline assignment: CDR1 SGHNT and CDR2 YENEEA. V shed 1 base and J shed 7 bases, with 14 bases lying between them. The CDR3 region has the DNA TGTGCCAGCAGCTTAGGGGGAGGGGGGAGGAATGAGCAGTTCTTC. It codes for CASSLGGGGRNEQFF. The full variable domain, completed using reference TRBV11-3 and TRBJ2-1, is EAGVVQSPRYKIIEKKQPVAFWCNPISGHNTLYWYLQNLGQGPELLIRYENEEAVDDSQLPKDRFSAERLKGVDSTLKIQPAELGDSAVYLCASSLGGGGRNEQFFGPGTRLTVL.

Here the CDR3 reads CASSIGTAPMNTEAFF. The CDR3 DNA follows: TGTGCCAGTAGTATAGGGACAGCTCCGATGAACACTGAAGCTTTCTTT. The chain uses TRBV19 and TRBJ1-1, with TRBD1 as a possible D gene (6 bases). The germline V gene has CDR1 LNHDA and CDR2 SQIVND (reference sequence). This CDR3 has 16 residues. V lost 1 base and J lost 0, with 12 bases in between.

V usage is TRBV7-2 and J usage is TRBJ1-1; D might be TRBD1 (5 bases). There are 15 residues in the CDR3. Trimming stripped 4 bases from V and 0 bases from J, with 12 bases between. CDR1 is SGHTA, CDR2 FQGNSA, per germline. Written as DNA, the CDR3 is TGTGCCAGCAGCTCAGTGGGGGGGGTGAACACTGAAGCTTTCTTT. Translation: CASSSVGGVNTEAFF. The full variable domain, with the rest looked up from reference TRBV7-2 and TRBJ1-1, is GAGVSQSPSNKVTEKGKDVELRCDPISGHTALYWYRQSLGQGLEFLIYFQGNSAPDKSGLPSDRFSAERTGGSVSTLTIQRTQQEDSAVYLCASSSVGGVNTEAFFGQGTRLTVV.

The CDR3 spells CASRVASGGSDTQYF. CDR3 bases: TGTGCCAGCAGAGTCGCCAGCGGGGGTTCAGATACGCAGTATTTT. The chain combines TRBV7-2 with TRBJ2-3; 8 nucleotides agree with TRBD2. The CDR3 has 15 residues. Germline values: CDR1 SGHTA, CDR2 FQGNSA. V lost 6 bases and J lost 4; bases outside the gene matches: 9.

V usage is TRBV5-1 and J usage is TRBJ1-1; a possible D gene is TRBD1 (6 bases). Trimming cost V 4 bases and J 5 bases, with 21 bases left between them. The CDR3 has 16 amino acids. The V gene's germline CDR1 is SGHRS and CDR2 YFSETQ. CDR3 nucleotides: TGCGCCAGCAGCCCGGCGACGGGGGGGGCCGGGACTGAAGCTTTCTTT. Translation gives CASSPATGGAGTEAFF.